Shown below are 18 T cell receptor beta chains from a single sample sequenced in a study of beta chain features in type 1 diabetes. Sequenced material consisted of expressed TCRB transcripts (all of the isolated RNA was reverse transcribed). Here immunoSEQ multiplex PCR was the method, and the copy in TCRdb shows in-frame clones only, minus some. The top ten hold roughly 0.036% of the sample, which has roughly 400,000 clones, approximately 14% seen once. Material for sequencing was naive CD4+ T cells from blood. The receptors were sampled from a man aged 25 to 40 in good health.

This clone has more than one count but fewer than ten. The chain joins TRBV5-4 to TRBJ2-6; D is ambiguous. Germline loops: CDR1 SGHNT, CDR2 YYREEE (reference sequence). With 4 bases removed from V and 0 bases from J, the gap between germline ends came to 5 bases. The CDR3 has 14 residues. CDR3 DNA sequence: TGTGCCAGCAGCATGGGCTCTGGGGCCAACGTCCTGACTTTC. It yields the protein CASSMGSGANVLTF.

The rearrangement joins TRBV14 to TRBJ1-1; a possible D gene is TRBD1 (5 bases). Trimming cost V 2 bases and J 2 bases, with 9 bases left between them. The CDR3 has 14 amino acids. Germline-derived CDR1 and CDR2 are SGHDN and FVKESK. The CDR3 region has the DNA TGTGCCAGCAGCCAAAGACAGCTTAACACTGAAGCTTTCTTT. Amino acids: CASSQRQLNTEAFF.

The rearrangement uses TRBV11-3 and TRBJ2-5; possible D gene TRBD2, 6 bases. The germline V gene encodes CDR1 SGHNT and CDR2 YENEEA. This CDR3 is 15 amino acids long. Trimming removed 4 bases from V and 2 bases from J, with 14 bases in between. This chain's CDR3 is CASSWSFSGQETQYF. In DNA form, the CDR3 reads TGTGCCAGCAGCTGGTCATTTAGCGGACAAGAGACCCAGTACTTC.

The chain is built from TRBV29-1 and TRBJ2-1; 13 positions agree with TRBD2. The CDR3 totals 17 residues. CDR1 and CDR2 (germline): SQVTM, ANQGSEA. Trimming took 5 bases from V and 5 from J; bases not matched to a gene: 12. CDR3 in DNA: TGCAGCGTTTCCACTAGCGGGAGGGGGGCCGCGCACAATGAGCAGTTCTTC. Residues: CSVSTSGRGAAHNEQFF.

This clone was seen a few times. This chain joins TRBV19 and TRBJ2-5, with 7 bases fitting TRBD1. Trimming removed 6 bases from V and 7 bases from J; junction bases left unmatched: 8. The germline V gene has CDR1 LNHDA and CDR2 SQIVND (reference sequence). The CDR3 is 13 residues long. The CDR3 sequence is CASSGTVEGTQYF. The CDR3 region has the DNA TGTGCCAGTAGCGGGACAGTCGAGGGGACCCAGTACTTC. Combining the CDR3 with reference TRBV19 and TRBJ2-5 gives the whole variable domain DGGITQSPKYLFRKEGQNVTLSCEQNLNHDAMYWYRQDPGQGLRLIYYSQIVNDFQKGDIAEGYSVSREKKESFPLTVTSAQKNPTAFYLCASSGTVEGTQYFGPGTRLLVL.

This clone was counted a few times. The chain carries TRBV11-2 and TRBJ2-1; 11 positions match TRBD2. The CDR3 spans 16 residues. The junction had 12 bases not matched to a gene; V was cut back by 6 bases and J by 8 bases. Germline V lookup: CDR1 SGHAT, CDR2 FQNNGV. For the CDR3, the DNA is TGTGCCAGCAGAGGCTTAGCGGGGGGGCTGGTCGATGAGCAGTTCTTC. Translation: CASRGLAGGLVDEQFF.

The CDR3 loop reads CASRLESSGTGELFF. CDR3 DNA sequence: TGTGCCAGCAGATTGGAGTCTAGCGGGACCGGGGAGCTGTTTTTT. The rearrangement links TRBV6-1 to TRBJ2-2; 8 bases are a match to TRBD2. CDR1 MNHNS and CDR2 SASEGT come from the germline V gene. The V segment lost 6 bases and the J segment 5 bases; nucleotides outside the gene matches: 8. The length of the CDR3 is 15 residues.

This chain connects TRBV2 to TRBJ1-2; D is undetermined. The CDR3 extends over 14 amino acids. Germline V gene lookup returns CDR1 SNHLY and CDR2 FYNNEI. The germline V and J ends were trimmed by 2 bases and 2 bases, with 9 bases remaining between them. This CDR3 reads CASSERTGNYGYTF. The CDR3 region has the DNA TGTGCCAGCAGTGAAAGGACCGGGAACTATGGCTACACCTTC. Full variable domain (remainder filled in from reference TRBV2 and TRBJ1-2): EPEVTQTPSHQVTQMGQEVILRCVPISNHLYFYWYRQILGQKVEFLVSFYNNEISEKSEIFDDQFSVERPDGSNFTLKIRSTKLEDSAMYFCASSERTGNYGYTFGSGTRLTVV.

This clone was seen a handful of times. This chain connects TRBV11-2 to TRBJ2-3; 10 bases map to TRBD2. V lost 1 base, J lost 4 bases, and 8 bases stayed unmatched. Germline CDR1 and CDR2: SGHAT and FQNNGV. The CDR3 totals 17 residues. CDR3 amino acids: CASSLVMLAGVADTQYF. Written as DNA, the CDR3 is TGTGCCAGCAGCTTAGTAATGCTAGCGGGAGTGGCAGATACGCAGTATTTT. The full variable domain, with the rest looked up from reference TRBV11-2 and TRBJ2-3, is EAGVAQSPRYKIIEKRQSVAFWCNPISGHATLYWYQQILGQGPKLLIQFQNNGVVDDSQLPKDRFSAERLKGVDSTLKIQPAKLEDSAVYLCASSLVMLAGVADTQYFGPGTRLTVL.

This clone turned up a few times. The chain joins TRBV7-6 to TRBJ2-7; the D gene is possibly TRBD1 (6 bases). This CDR3 spans 12 amino acids. Germline V gene data show CDR1 as SGHVS and CDR2 as FNYEAQ. The germline V and J ends were trimmed by 1 base and 5 bases, with 6 bases remaining between them. CDR3 DNA: TGTGCCAGCAGCTTAGACAGGGACGAGCAGTACTTC. It is translated as CASSLDRDEQYF. Supplemented by reference TRBV7-6 and TRBJ2-7, the full variable domain reads GAGVSQSPRYKVTKRGQDVALRCDPISGHVSLYWYRQALGQGPEFLTYFNYEAQQDKSGLPNDRFSAERPEGSISTLTIQRTEQRDSAMYRCASSLDRDEQYFGPGTRLTVT.

The rearrangement links TRBV9 to TRBJ2-5; D might be TRBD2 (5 bases). V was pared by 0 bases and J by 0 bases, with 9 bases between. Per germline, CDR1 SGDLS and CDR2 YYNGEE. The CDR3 is 15 residues long. The CDR3 coding sequence is TGTGCCAGCAGCGTAGATCCGGGGTACCAAGAGACCCAGTACTTC. Translation gives CASSVDPGYQETQYF.

This clone was seen a few times. J is TRBJ1-4 and V is TRBV10-3, with D possibly being TRBD1 (5 bases). V was shortened by 5 bases and J by 5 bases, with 15 bases between the two germline ends. Germline CDR1 and CDR2: ENHRY and SYGVKD. This CDR3 spans 15 amino acids. CDR3 sequence reads: CAISPAGTPNEKLFF. In DNA, the CDR3 is TGTGCCATCAGTCCCGCAGGGACCCCAAATGAAAAACTGTTTTTT.

The J gene is TRBJ1-2, the V gene TRBV27; a weak D match, TRBD1 (6 bases). The CDR3 consists of 13 residues. The V and J ends lost 6 bases and 8 bases respectively, with 16 bases between them. Per the germline V gene, CDR1 is MNHEY and CDR2 is SMNVEV (reference sequence). The CDR3: CASSPTGNSGYTF. In nucleotides, the CDR3 is TGTGCCAGCAGCCCCACAGGGAATAGCGGCTACACCTTC.

The gene calls are TRBV2 and TRBJ2-7; no clear D gene. The germline gives CDR1 SNHLY, CDR2 FYNNEI. There are 14 residues in the CDR3. The V and J ends lost 3 bases and 3 bases respectively, with 12 bases between them. The CDR3 loop is CASSEDGWGYEQYF. DNA of the CDR3: TGTGCCAGCAGTGAGGATGGTTGGGGCTACGAGCAGTACTTC.

This clone was recorded a few times. This chain links TRBV4-2 with TRBJ2-1; no clear D. Trimming stripped 0 bases from V and 12 bases from J, with 9 bases between. Germline loops: CDR1 LGHNA, CDR2 YNFKEQ. The CDR3 runs to 12 residues. CDR3 sequence reads: CASSQDLGLQFF. CDR3 DNA sequence: TGTGCCAGCAGCCAAGATCTAGGGTTGCAGTTCTTC.

The chain links TRBV6-5 to TRBJ2-7; the match to TRBD1 covers 9 bases. The germline V gene has CDR1 MNHEY and CDR2 SVGAGI. The ends lost 3 bases at V and 5 bases at J; junction bases unmatched: 8. This CDR3 is built from 15 residues. CDR3 region: CASSYFGQGSDEQYF. The CDR3 DNA follows: TGTGCCAGCAGTTATTTCGGACAGGGGAGCGACGAGCAGTACTTC.

This clone has only a few counts. The rearrangement uses TRBV4-3 and TRBJ2-2; D not resolved. Germline V gene data show CDR1 as LGHNA and CDR2 as YSLEER. This CDR3 has 14 amino acids. Trimming stripped 0 bases from V and 4 bases from J, with 6 bases between. This CDR3 reads CASSQDLITGELFF. In nucleotides, the CDR3 is TGCGCCAGCAGCCAAGATCTAATCACCGGGGAGCTGTTTTTT.

Only a few counts were recorded for this clone. The V call is TRBV6-6, the J call TRBJ2-3, with D possibly TRBD1 on 6 matching bases. The V end lost 6 bases, the J end lost 2 bases, and 15 bases lay between the germline ends. This CDR3 has 15 amino acids. Germline V CDR1 and CDR2: MNHNY, SVGAGI (reference sequence). The CDR3, as DNA: TGTGCCAGCAGGAGCACAGGGACGCCCACAGATACGCAGTATTTT. Its protein is CASRSTGTPTDTQYF.